This TCR beta chain was retrieved from a study of blood T cell repertoires in COVID-19. Adults between roughly 18 and 95 years of age took part from approximately 24 US areas. Looked up from germline, CDR1 is SNHLY and CDR2 is FYNNEI. V dropped 6 bases and J dropped 0 bases, with 20 bases sitting between them. The CDR3 totals 18 residues. How the authors handled the data: Estimates of nucleated cell counts were drawn from the amplification of reference gene primers. The repertoire was sequenced with immunoSEQ multiplex PCR; TCRdb's copy has only in-frame clones and lacks some. Clone size and V and J calls were adopted from that table, with D and trimming inferred from the DNA. The data contain approximately 320,000 clones, roughly nine tenths of them seen just once; the ten biggest clones take up around 2.5%.

The sequence was obtained from a man in his 60s who had recovered from COVID-19. This chain uses TRBV2 with TRBJ2-2, with D perhaps matching TRBD1 (6 bases). Sequencing was carried out using PBMCs or T cells enriched from blood (not recorded which). In nucleotides, the CDR3 is TGTGCCAGCAGGGATTACAGGGTTGCCACGTCGAACACCGGGGAGCTGTTTTTT. It translates to CASRDYRVATSNTGELFF.